The rows below give T cell receptor beta chains drawn from one sample of a study of identical twins. Each CDR3 protein is one row after TCRdb ran MiXCR on the 5' RACE reads. The sample lists 1.5 million to 2 million distinct CDR3 sequences; about 31% were seen once. Sequences were obtained from cord blood. Source of these receptors: a newborn girl in good health. The CDR3 runs from the conserved cysteine through the conserved F or W. A D gene is named only where the DNA matches it firmly. Size tells how often a clone was seen (once, few, many) or the class of an expanded clone, and some rows leave it out.

clone size: few
D gene: TRBD2
V gene: TRBV20-1
J gene: TRBJ2-1
CDR3 DNA: TGCAGTGCTAGAGGGCTAGCGGGAGAGGGTAGAAATGAGCAGTTCTTC
CDR3 protein: CSARGLAGEGRNEQFF

clone size: -
D gene: -
V gene: TRBV18
J gene: TRBJ1-3
CDR3 DNA: TGTGCCAGCTCACCGACACTTAACTCTGGAAACACCATATATTTT
CDR3 protein: CASSPTLNSGNTIYF

clone size: -
D gene: -
V gene: TRBV6-6
J gene: TRBJ2-3
CDR3 DNA: TGTGCCAGCTTCAAACTGGGCACAGATACGCAGTATTTT
CDR3 protein: CASFKLGTDTQYF

clone size: -
D gene: TRBD1
V gene: TRBV12-3/TRBV12-4
J gene: TRBJ1-2
CDR3 DNA: TGTGCCAGCAAGACGGGTATCGGGACAGCCTACTATGGCTACACCTTC
CDR3 protein: CASKTGIGTAYYGYTF

clone size: few
D gene: -
V gene: TRBV7-9
J gene: TRBJ2-1
CDR3 DNA: TGTGCCAGCAGCTTAGAGCCTAGCATGAGCAATGAGCAGTTCTTC
CDR3 protein: CASSLEPSMSNEQFF

clone size: -
D gene: -
V gene: TRBV7-8
J gene: TRBJ2-1
CDR3 DNA: TGTGCCAGCAGCTTAGGTGACAGAAAAATGTTCTTC
CDR3 protein: CASSLGDRKMFF

clone size: -
D gene: -
V gene: TRBV6-1
J gene: TRBJ2-3
CDR3 DNA: TGTGCCAGCAGTGAGAGCAGGGCCGTTCTCAGCACAGATACGCAGTATTTT
CDR3 protein: CASSESRAVLSTDTQYF

clone size: -
D gene: -
V gene: TRBV2
J gene: TRBJ1-3
CDR3 DNA: TGTGCCAGCAGTGCCGAACAGAGCTCTGGAAACACCATATATTTT
CDR3 protein: CASSAEQSSGNTIYF

clone size: few
D gene: -
V gene: TRBV20-1
J gene: TRBJ1-5
CDR3 DNA: TGCAGTGCTAGAGCCCAGCAGGGGTATCAGCCCCAGCATTTT
CDR3 protein: CSARAQQGYQPQHF

clone size: -
D gene: -
V gene: TRBV5-1
J gene: TRBJ1-1
CDR3 DNA: TGCGCCAGCAGAACCGGGACCGTTAACACTGAAACTTTCTTT
CDR3 protein: CASRTGTVNTETFF